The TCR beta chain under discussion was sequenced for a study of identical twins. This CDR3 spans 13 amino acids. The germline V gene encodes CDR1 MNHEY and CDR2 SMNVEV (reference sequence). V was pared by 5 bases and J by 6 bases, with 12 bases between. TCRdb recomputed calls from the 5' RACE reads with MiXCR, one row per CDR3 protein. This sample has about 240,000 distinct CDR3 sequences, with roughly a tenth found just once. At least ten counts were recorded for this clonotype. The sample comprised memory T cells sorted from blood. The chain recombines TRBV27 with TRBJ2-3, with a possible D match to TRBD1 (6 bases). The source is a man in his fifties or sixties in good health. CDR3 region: CASSGQRRDTQYF. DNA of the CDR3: TGTGCCAGCAGTGGACAGCGAAGGGATACGCAGTATTTT.